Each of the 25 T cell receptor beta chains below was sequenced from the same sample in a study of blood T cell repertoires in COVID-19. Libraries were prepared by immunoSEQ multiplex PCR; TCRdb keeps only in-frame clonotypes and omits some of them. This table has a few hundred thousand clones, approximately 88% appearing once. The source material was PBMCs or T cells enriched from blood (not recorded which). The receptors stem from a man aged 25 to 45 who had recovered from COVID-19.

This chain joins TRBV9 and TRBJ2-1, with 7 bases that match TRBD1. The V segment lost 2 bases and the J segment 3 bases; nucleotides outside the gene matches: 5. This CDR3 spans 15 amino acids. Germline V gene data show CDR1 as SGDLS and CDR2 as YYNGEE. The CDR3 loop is CASSVSGTDYNEQFF. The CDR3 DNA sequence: TGTGCCAGCAGCGTCTCCGGGACAGACTACAATGAGCAGTTCTTC.

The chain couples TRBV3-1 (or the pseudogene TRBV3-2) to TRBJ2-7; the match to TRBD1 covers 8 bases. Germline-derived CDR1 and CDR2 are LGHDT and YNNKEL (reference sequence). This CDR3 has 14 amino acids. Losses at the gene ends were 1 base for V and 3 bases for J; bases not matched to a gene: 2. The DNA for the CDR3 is TGTGCCAGCAGCCAAGCAGGGGGCGACTACGAGCAGTACTTC. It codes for CASSQAGGDYEQYF.

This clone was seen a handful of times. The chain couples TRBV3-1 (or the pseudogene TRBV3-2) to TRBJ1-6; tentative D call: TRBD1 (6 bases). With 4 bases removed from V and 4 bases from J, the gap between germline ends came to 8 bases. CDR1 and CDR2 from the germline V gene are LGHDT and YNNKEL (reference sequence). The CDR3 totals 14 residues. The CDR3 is CASSRGQYNSPLHF. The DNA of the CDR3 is TGTGCCAGCAGCCGAGGACAGTATAATTCACCCCTCCACTTT.

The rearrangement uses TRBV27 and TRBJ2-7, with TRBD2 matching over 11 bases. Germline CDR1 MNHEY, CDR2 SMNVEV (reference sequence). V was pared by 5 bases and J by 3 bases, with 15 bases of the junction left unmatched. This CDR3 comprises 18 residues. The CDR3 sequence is CASSGRGTSGPTRYEQYF. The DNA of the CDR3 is TGTGCCAGCAGTGGGCGTGGGACTAGCGGACCAACCCGCTACGAGCAGTACTTC.

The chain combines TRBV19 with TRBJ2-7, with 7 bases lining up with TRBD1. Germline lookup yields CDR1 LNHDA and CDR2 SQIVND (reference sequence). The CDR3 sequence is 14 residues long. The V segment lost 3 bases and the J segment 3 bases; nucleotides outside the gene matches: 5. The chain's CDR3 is CASSMRGRIYEQYF. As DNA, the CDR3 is TGTGCCAGTAGTATGAGGGGGCGCATCTACGAGCAGTACTTC.

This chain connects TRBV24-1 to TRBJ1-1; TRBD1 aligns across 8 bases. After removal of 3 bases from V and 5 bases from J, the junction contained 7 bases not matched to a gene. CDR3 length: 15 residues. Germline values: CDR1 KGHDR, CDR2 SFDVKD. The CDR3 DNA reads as TGTGCCACCAGTGATCACAGGGGGGGAGGGACTGAAGCTTTCTTT. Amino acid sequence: CATSDHRGGGTEAFF.

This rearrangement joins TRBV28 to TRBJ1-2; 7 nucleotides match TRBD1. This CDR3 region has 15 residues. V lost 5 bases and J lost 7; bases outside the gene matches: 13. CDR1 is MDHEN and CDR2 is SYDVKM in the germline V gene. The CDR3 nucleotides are TGTGCCAGCAGTGGGTCTTCAGGGGGGCAGGTTGGCTACACCTTC. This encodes CASSGSSGGQVGYTF.

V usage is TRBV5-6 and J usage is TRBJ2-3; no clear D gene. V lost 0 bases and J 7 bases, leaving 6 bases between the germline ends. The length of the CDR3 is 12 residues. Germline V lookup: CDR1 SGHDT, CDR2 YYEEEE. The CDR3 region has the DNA TGTGCCAGCAGCTTGGCGGGTAATACGCAGTATTTT. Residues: CASSLAGNTQYF.

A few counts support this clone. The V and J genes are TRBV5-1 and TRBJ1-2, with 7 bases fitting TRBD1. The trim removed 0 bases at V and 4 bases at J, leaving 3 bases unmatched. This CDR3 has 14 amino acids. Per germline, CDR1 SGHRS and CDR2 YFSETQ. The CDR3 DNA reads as TGCGCCAGCAGCTTGGGGGACAGCTCCTATGGCTACACCTTC. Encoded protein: CASSLGDSSYGYTF.

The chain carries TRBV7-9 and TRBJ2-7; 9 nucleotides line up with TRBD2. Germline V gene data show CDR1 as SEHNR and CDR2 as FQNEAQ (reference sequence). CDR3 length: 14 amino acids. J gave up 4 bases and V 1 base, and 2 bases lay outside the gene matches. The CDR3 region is CASSLGTSVYEQYF. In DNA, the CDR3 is TGTGCCAGCAGCTTAGGGACTAGCGTATACGAGCAGTACTTC.

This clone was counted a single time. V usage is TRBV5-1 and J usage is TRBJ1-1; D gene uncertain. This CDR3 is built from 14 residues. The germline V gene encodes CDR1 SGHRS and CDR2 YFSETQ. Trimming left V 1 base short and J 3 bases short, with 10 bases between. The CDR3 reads CASSLISRDTEAFF. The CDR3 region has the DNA TGCGCCAGCAGCTTGATCTCCCGGGACACTGAAGCTTTCTTT.

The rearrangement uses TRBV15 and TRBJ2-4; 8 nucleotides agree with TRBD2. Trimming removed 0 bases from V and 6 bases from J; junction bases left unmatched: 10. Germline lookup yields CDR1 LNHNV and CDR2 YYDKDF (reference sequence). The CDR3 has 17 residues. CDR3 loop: CATSRDLAGGLLNIQYF. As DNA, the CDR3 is TGTGCCACCAGCAGAGACCTCGCGGGGGGCCTTTTAAACATTCAGTACTTC.

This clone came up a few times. The CDR3 sequence is CASSVRNTVLGELFF. DNA of the CDR3: TGTGCCAGCAGTGTCCGCAACACAGTGCTCGGGGAGCTGTTTTTT. This chain joins TRBV28 and TRBJ2-2; D not resolved. Between the trimmed V and J ends, which lost 5 bases and 7 bases, there was a span of 17 bases. From germline, CDR1 is MDHEN and CDR2 SYDVKM. This CDR3 contains 15 residues.

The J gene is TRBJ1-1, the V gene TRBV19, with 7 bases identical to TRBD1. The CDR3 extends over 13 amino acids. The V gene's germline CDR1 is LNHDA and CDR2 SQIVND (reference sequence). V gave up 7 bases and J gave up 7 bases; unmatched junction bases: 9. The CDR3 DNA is TGTGCCAGTATCTCCTACGGGACAGTTGAAGCTTTCTTT. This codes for CASISYGTVEAFF.

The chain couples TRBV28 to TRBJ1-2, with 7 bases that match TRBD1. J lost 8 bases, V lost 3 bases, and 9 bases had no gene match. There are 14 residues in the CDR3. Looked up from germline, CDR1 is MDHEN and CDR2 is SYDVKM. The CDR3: CASSFIRGGEGYTF. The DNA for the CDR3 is TGTGCCAGCAGTTTTATAAGAGGGGGCGAAGGCTACACCTTC.

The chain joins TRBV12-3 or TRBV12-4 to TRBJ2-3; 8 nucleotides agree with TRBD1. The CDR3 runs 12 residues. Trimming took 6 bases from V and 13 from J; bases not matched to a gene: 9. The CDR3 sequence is CASREGGQGKYF. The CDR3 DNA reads TGTGCCAGCAGGGAAGGTGGACAGGGAAAGTATTTT.

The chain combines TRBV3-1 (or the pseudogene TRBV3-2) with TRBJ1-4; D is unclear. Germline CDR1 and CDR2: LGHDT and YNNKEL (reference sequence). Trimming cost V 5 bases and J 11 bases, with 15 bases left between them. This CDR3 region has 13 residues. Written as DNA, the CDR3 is TGTGCCAGCAGCATTCTACTCGGAGCTAAACTGTTTTTT. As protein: CASSILLGAKLFF.

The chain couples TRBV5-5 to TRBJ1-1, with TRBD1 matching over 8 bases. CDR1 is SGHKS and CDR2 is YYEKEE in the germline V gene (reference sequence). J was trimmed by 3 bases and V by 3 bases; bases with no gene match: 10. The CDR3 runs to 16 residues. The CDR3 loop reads CASSWGSRGHDTEAFF. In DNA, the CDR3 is TGTGCCAGCAGCTGGGGAAGCAGGGGGCACGACACTGAAGCTTTCTTT.

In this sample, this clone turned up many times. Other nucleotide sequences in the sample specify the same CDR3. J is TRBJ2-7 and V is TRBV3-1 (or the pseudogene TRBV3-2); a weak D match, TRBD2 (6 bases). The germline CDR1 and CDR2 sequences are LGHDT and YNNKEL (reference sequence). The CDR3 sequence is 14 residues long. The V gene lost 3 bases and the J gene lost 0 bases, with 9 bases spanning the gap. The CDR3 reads CASSQAGSSYEQYF. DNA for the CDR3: TGTGCCAGCAGCCAGGCGGGGAGCTCCTACGAGCAGTACTTC.

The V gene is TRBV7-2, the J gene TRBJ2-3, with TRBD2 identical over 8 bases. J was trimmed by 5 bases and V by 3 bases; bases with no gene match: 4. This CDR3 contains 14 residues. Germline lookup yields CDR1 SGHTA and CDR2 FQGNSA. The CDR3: CASSFGGAIDTQYF. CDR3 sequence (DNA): TGTGCCAGCAGCTTCGGGGGGGCTATAGATACGCAGTATTTT.

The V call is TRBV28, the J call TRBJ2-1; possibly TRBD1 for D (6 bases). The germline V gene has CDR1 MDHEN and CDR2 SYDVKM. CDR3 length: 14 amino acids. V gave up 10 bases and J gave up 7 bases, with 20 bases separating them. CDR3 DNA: TGTGCCACTGTGCCGCAGGGGCTAGAAAATGAGCAGTTCTTC. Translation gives CATVPQGLENEQFF.

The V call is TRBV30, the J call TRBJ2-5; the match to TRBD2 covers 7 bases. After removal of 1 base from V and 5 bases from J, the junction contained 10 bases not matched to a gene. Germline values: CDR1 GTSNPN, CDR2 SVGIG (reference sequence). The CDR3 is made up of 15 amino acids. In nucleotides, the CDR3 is TGTGCCTGGAGTGGACTAGCCCTCGTAGGGGAGACCCAGTACTTC. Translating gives CAWSGLALVGETQYF.

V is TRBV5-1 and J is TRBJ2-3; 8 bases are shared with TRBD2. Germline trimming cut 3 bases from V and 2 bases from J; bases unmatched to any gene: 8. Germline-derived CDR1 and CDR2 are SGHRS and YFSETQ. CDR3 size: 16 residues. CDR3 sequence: CASSSSPLAVTDTQYF. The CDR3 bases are TGCGCCAGCAGCTCATCCCCACTAGCGGTCACAGATACGCAGTATTTT.

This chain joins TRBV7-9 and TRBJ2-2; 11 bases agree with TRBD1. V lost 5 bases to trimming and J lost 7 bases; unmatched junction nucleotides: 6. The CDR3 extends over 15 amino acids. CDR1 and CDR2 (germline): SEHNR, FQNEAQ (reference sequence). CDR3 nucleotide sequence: TGTGCCAGCAGCCCCGGACAGGGGGCTGGCGGGGAGCTGTTTTTT. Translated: CASSPGQGAGGELFF.

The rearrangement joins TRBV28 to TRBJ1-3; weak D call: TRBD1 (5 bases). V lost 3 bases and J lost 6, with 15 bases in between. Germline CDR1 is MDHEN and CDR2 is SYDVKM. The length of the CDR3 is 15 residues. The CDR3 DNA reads TGTGCCAGCAGTTTCCCCGGGACTGCGAAAAACACCATATATTTT. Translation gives CASSFPGTAKNTIYF.